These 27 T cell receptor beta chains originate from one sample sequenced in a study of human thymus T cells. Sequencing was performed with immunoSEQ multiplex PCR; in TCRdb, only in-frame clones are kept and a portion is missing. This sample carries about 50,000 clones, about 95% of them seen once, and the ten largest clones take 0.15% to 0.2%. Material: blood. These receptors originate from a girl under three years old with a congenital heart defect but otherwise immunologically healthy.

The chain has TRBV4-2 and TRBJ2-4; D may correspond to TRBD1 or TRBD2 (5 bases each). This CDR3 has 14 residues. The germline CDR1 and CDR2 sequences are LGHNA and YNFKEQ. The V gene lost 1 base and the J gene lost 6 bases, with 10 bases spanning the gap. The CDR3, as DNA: TGTGCCAGCAGCCAAGCGGGGCAGGGAAACATTCAGTACTTC. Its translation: CASSQAGQGNIQYF.

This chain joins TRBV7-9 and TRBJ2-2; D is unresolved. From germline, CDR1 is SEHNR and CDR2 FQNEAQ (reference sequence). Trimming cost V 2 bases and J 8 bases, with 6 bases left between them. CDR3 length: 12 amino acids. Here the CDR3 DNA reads TGTGCCAGCAGCTTATTGCCGGGGGAGCTGTTTTTT. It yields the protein CASSLLPGELFF. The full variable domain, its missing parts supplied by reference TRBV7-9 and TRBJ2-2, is DTGVSQNPRHKITKRGQNVTFRCDPISEHNRLYWYRQTLGQGPEFLTYFQNEAQLEKSRLLSDRFSAERPKGSFSTLEIQRTEQGDSAMYLCASSLLPGELFFGEGSRLTVL.

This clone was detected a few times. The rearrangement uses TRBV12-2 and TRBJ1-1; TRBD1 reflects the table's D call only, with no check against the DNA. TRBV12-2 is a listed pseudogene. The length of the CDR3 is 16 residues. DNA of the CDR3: TGTGCAAGTCGCTTCACCCCACAGGGGAGGAACACTGAAGCTTTCTTT. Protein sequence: CASRFTPQGRNTEAFF.

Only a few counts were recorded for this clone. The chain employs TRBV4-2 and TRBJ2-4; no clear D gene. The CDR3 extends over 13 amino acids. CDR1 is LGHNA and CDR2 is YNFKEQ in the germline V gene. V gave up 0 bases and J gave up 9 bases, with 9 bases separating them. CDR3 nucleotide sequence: TGTGCCAGCAGCCAAGAAGAGAGAGGCATTCAGTACTTC. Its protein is CASSQEERGIQYF.

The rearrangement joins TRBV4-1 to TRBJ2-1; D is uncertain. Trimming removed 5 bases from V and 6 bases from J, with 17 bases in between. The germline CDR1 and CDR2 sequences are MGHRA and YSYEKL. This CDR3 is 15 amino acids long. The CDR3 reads CASSKASGPGNEQFF. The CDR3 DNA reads TGCGCCAGCAGCAAAGCCAGTGGGCCCGGCAATGAGCAGTTCTTC.

CDR3 in DNA: TGTGCCAGTTCAAACCCTGGTCGAAGCAATCAGCCCCAGCATTTT. This sequence encodes CASSNPGRSNQPQHF. This chain links TRBV19 with TRBJ1-5; no clear D. CDR1 is LNHDA, CDR2 SQIVND, per germline (reference sequence). The ends were cut back, 8 bases at V and 1 base at J, with 15 bases in the middle. There are 15 residues in the CDR3.

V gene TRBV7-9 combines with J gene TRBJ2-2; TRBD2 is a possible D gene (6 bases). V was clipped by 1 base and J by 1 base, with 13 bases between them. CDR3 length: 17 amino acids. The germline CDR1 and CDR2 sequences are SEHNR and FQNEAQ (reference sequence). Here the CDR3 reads CASSLVVDGGNTGELFF. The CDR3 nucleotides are TGTGCCAGCAGCTTAGTAGTGGACGGGGGGAACACCGGGGAGCTGTTTTTT.

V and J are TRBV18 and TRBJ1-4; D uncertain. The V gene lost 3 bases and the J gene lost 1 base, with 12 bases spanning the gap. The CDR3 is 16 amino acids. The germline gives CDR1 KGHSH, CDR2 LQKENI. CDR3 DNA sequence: TGTGCCAGCTCACCGGCACAGCTTTTAACTAATGAAAAACTGTTTTTT. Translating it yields CASSPAQLLTNEKLFF.

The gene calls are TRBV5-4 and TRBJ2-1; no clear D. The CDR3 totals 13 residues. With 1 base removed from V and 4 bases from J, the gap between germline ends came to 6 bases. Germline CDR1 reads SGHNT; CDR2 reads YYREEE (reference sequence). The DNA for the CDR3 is TGTGCCAGCAGCTTGTCGGATTACAATGAGCAGTTCTTC. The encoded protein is CASSLSDYNEQFF.

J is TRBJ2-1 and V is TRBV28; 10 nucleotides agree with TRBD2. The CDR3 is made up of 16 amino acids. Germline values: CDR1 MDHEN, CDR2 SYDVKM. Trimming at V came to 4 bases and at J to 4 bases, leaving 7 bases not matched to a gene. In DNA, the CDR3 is TGTGCCAGCAGTTACAGGACTAGCGGAAGATACAATGAGCAGTTCTTC. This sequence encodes CASSYRTSGRYNEQFF.

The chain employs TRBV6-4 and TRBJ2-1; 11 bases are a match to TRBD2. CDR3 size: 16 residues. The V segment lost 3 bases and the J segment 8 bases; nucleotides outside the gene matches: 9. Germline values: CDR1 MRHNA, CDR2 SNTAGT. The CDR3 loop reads CASSEELAGDGYEQFF. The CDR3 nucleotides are TGTGCCAGCAGTGAAGAACTAGCGGGAGACGGCTATGAGCAGTTCTTC.

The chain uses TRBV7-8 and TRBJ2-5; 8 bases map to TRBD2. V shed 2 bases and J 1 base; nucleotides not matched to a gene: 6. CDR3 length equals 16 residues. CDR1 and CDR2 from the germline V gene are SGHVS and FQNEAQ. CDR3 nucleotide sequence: TGTGCCAGCAGCTTACCCCAAGGACTAGCCCAAGAGACCCAGTACTTC. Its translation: CASSLPQGLAQETQYF.

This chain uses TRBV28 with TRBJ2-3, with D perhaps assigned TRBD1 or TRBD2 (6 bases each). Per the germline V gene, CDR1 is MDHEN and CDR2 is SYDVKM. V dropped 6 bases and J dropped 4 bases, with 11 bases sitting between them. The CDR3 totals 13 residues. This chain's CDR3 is CASRQGGSDTQYF. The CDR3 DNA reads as TGTGCCAGCAGACAGGGAGGCTCAGATACGCAGTATTTT.

The CDR3: CASSLLGSDTEAFF. The CDR3 DNA sequence: TGTGCCAGCAGCTTATTGGGAAGCGACACTGAAGCTTTCTTT. The chain has TRBV7-9 and TRBJ1-1; no clear D. Germline CDR1 and CDR2: SEHNR and FQNEAQ (reference sequence). Trimming stripped 2 bases from V and 3 bases from J, with 10 bases between. CDR3 length: 14 amino acids.

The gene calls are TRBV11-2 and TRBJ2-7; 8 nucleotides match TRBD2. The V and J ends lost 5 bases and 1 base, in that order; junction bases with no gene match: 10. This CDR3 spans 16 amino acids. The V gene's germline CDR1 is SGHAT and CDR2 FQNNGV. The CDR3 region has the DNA TGTGCCAGCAGCCTCTACCGGACTAGCTCTTCCTACGAGCAGTACTTC. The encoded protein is CASSLYRTSSSYEQYF. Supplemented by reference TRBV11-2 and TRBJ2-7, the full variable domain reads EAGVAQSPRYKIIEKRQSVAFWCNPISGHATLYWYQQILGQGPKLLIQFQNNGVVDDSQLPKDRFSAERLKGVDSTLKIQPAKLEDSAVYLCASSLYRTSSSYEQYFGPGTRLTVT.

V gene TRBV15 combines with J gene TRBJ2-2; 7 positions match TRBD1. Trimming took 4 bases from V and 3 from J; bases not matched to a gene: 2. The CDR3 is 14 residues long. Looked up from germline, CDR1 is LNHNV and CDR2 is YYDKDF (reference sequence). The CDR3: CATSKGAYTGELFF. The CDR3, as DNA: TGTGCCACCAGCAAGGGGGCTTACACCGGGGAGCTGTTTTTT.

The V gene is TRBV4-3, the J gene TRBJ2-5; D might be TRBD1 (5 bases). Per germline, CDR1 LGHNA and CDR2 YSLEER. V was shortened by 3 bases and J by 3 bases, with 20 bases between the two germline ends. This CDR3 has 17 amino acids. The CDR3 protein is CASSHRVWGPTKETQYF. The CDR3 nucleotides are TGCGCCAGCAGCCACCGCGTGTGGGGCCCTACTAAAGAGACCCAGTACTTC.

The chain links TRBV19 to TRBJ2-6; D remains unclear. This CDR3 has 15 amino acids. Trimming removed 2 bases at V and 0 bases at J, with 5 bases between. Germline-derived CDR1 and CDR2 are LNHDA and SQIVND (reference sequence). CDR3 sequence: CASSISSSGANVLTF. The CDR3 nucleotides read TGTGCCAGTAGTATATCTAGCTCTGGGGCCAACGTCCTGACTTTC.

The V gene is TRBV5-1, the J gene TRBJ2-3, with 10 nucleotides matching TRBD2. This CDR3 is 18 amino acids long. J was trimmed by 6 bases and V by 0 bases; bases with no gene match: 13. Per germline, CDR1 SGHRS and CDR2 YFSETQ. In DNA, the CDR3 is TGCGCCAGCAGCTTGGCTGGTCTAGCGGGAGCCCACCGGGATACGCAGTATTTT. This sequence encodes CASSLAGLAGAHRDTQYF.

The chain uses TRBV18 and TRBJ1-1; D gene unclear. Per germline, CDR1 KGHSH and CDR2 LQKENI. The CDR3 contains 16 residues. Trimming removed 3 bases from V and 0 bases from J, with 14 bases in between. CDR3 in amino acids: CASSPWAGDMNTEAFF. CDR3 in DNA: TGTGCCAGCTCACCCTGGGCAGGAGACATGAACACTGAAGCTTTCTTT.

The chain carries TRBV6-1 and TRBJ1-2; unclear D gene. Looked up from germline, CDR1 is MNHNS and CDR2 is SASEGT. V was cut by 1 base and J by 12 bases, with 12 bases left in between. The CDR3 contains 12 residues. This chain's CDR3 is CASSEVSSSNTF. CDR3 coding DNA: TGTGCCAGCAGTGAAGTCAGTAGCAGCAACACCTTC.

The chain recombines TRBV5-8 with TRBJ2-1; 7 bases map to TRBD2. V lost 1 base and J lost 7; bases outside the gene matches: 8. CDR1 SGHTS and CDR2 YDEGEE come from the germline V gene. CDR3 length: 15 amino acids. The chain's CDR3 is CASSLKGRAVNEQFF. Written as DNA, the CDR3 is TGTGCCAGCAGCTTGAAGGGGAGGGCGGTTAATGAGCAGTTCTTC.

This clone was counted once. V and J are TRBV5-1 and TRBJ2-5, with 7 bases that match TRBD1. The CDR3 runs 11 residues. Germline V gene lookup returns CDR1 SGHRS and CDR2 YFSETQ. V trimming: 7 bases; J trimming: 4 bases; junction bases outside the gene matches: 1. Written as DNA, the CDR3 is TGCGCCAGCCAGGGGGTAGAGACCCAGTACTTC. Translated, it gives CASQGVETQYF.

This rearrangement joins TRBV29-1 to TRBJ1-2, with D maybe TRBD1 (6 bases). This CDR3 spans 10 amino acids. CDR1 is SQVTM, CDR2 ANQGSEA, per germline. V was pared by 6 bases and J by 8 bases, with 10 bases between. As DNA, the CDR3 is TGCAGCGTGGGAAGGGGGGGCTACACCTTC. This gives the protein CSVGRGGYTF.

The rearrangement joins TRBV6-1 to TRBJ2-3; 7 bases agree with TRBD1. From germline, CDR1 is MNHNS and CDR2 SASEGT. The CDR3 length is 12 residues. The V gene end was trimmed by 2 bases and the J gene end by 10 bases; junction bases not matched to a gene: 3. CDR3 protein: CASSESGGPQYF. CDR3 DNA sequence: TGTGCCAGCAGTGAATCAGGGGGACCGCAGTATTTT.

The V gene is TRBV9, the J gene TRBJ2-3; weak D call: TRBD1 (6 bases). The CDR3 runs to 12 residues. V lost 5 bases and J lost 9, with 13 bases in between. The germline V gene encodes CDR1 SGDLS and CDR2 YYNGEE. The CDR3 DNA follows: TGTGCCAGCAGGGGGGCCAGGGAGACGCAGTATTTT. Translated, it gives CASRGARETQYF.

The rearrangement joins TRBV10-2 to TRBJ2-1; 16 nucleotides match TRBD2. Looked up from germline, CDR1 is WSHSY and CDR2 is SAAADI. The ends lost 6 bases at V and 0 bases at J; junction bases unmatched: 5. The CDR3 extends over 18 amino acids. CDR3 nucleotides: TGCGCCAGCAGATCCGGGACTAGCGGGAGGGCCTCCTACAATGAGCAGTTCTTC. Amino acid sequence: CASRSGTSGRASYNEQFF.